The 5 T cell receptor beta chains in this list originate from one sample, sequenced in a study of T cells in tuberculosis. Method: immunoSEQ multiplex PCR; TCRdb's copy keeps in-frame clones and lacks some. The sample consists of about 22,000 clones, about 96% of them appearing once. The sequencing input was PBMCs. These receptors all come from a donor aged 10-29 years with latent tuberculosis or without tuberculosis infection.

The rearrangement joins TRBV18 to TRBJ1-5; D possibly corresponds to TRBD1 (5 bases). CDR3 size: 15 residues. CDR1 and CDR2 from the germline V gene are KGHSH and LQKENI. The V end was cut by 0 bases, the J end by 2 bases, with 8 bases between. The CDR3 region has the DNA TGTGCCAGCTCACCACCGTCAGGGCGCAATCAGCCCCAGCATTTT. Amino acid sequence: CASSPPSGRNQPQHF.

This chain connects TRBV5-1 to TRBJ1-1; 7 bases align to TRBD1. Per the germline V gene, CDR1 is SGHRS and CDR2 is YFSETQ. The J segment lost 4 bases and the V segment lost 0 bases, leaving 12 bases of the junction unmatched. This CDR3 has 17 residues. Here the CDR3 reads CASSLAVLSDRVTEAFF. DNA of the CDR3: TGCGCCAGCAGCTTGGCCGTATTGTCCGACAGGGTCACTGAAGCTTTCTTT.

V is TRBV5-4 and J is TRBJ1-2; D is ambiguous. Germline lookup yields CDR1 SGHNT and CDR2 YYREEE (reference sequence). The length of the CDR3 is 15 residues. V gave up 2 bases and J gave up 5 bases, with 16 bases separating them. CDR3 residues: CASSFTFTGEYGYTF. The CDR3, as DNA: TGTGCCAGCAGCTTTACTTTTACCGGGGAGTATGGCTACACCTTC.

The chain joins TRBV30 to TRBJ1-2; TRBD1 agrees at 11 bases. Germline V gene lookup returns CDR1 GTSNPN and CDR2 SVGIG (reference sequence). CDR3 length equals 19 residues. The V and J ends lost 0 bases and 6 bases, in that order; junction bases with no gene match: 18. This chain's CDR3 is CAWSVLFPGQGEGPHGYTF. The CDR3 DNA follows: TGTGCCTGGAGTGTACTGTTCCCGGGACAGGGGGAAGGGCCCCATGGCTACACCTTC.

The chain is built from TRBV10-2 and TRBJ2-7, with 8 bases aligning to TRBD2. The CDR3 runs 14 residues. J gave up 7 bases and V 2 bases, and 7 bases lay outside the gene matches. The germline CDR1 and CDR2 sequences are WSHSY and SAAADI. Here the CDR3 reads CASSELAGSGEQYF. CDR3 in DNA: TGCGCCAGCAGTGAGCTAGCGGGCTCGGGGGAGCAGTACTTC.